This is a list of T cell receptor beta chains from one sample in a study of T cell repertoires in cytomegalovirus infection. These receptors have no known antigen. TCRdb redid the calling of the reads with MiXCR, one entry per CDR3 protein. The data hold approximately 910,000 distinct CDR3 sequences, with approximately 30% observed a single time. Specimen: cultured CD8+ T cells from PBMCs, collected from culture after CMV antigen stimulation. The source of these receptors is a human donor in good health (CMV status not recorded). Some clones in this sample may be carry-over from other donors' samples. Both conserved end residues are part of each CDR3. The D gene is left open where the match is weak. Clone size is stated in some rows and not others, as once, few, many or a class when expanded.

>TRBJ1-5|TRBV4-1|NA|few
CASSQEITNQPQHF
TGCGCCAGCAGCCAAGAGATTACCAATCAGCCCCAGCATTTT
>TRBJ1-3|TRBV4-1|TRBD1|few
CASSQDAGGGNTIYF
TGCGCCAGCAGCCAAGACGCAGGGGGAGGAAACACCATATATTTT
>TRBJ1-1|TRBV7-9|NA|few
CASSLEAPPQMNTEAFF
TGTGCCAGCAGCTTAGAGGCACCACCCCAAATGAACACTGAAGCTTTCTTT
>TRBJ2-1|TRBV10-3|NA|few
CAINSRSLDNEQFF
TGTGCCATCAACTCTAGGTCCCTGGATAATGAGCAGTTCTTC
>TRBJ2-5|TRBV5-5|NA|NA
CASSGTQETQYF
TGTGCCAGCAGCGGTACCCAAGAGACCCAGTACTTC
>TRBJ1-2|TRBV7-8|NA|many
CASSITGMSYGYTF
TGTGCCAGCAGCATTACAGGGATGTCCTATGGCTACACCTTC
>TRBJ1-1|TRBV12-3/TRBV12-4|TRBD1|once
CASSLALRGRGSPTEAFF
TGTGCCAGCAGTTTAGCGCTAAGGGGCAGGGGGTCCCCCACTGAAGCTTTCTTT
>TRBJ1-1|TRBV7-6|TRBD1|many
CASSPRDRVPLEAFF
TGTGCCAGCAGCCCCCGGGACAGAGTACCACTTGAAGCTTTCTTT
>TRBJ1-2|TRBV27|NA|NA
CASSGGSGYTF
TGTGCCAGCAGTGGGGGGTCTGGCTACACCTTC
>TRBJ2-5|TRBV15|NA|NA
CATSSRGGGQETQYF
TGTGCCACCAGCTCTAGGGGGGGTGGCCAAGAGACCCAGTACTTC
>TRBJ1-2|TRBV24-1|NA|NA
CATSDSRGGYTF
TGTGCCACCAGTGATTCCAGAGGCGGCTACACCTTC
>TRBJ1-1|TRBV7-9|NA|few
CASSPRSPPNTEAFF
TGTGCCAGCAGCCCTAGGAGCCCCCCGAACACTGAAGCTTTCTTT
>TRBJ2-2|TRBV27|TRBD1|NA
CASSTGQGRGTGELFF
TGTGCCAGCAGTACGGGACAGGGGCGGGGCACCGGGGAGCTGTTTTTT
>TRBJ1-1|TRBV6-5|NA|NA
CASSYGSGVGTEAFF
TGTGCCAGCAGTTACGGGTCCGGGGTAGGCACTGAAGCTTTCTTT
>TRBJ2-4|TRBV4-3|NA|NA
CASSQDSDSLAKNIQYF
TGCGCCAGCAGCCAAGATAGTGACTCGCTAGCCAAAAACATTCAGTACTTC
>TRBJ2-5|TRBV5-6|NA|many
CASSLGAGETQYF
TGTGCCAGCAGCTTGGGGGCAGGGGAGACCCAGTACTTC
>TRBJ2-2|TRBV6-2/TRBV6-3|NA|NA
CASSYWGAGELFF
TGTGCCAGCAGTTACTGGGGAGCCGGGGAGCTGTTTTTT
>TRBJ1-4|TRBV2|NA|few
CASSPAGTDKLFF
TGTGCCAGCAGCCCCGCGGGTACAGACAAACTGTTTTTT
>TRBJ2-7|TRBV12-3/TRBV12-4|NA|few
CASSMTTYEQYF
TGTGCCAGCAGTATGACTACCTACGAGCAGTACTTC
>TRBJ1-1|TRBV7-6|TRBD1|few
CASSVKTGGTEAFF
TGTGCCAGCAGCGTAAAGACAGGGGGCACTGAAGCTTTCTTT
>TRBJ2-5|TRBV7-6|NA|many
CASSSLLSGDLETQYF
TGTGCCAGCAGCTCCCTCTTGTCGGGGGACTTGGAGACCCAGTACTTC
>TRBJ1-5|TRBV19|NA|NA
CASSIVGFEQPQHF
TGTGCCAGTAGTATAGTCGGTTTTGAGCAGCCCCAGCATTTT
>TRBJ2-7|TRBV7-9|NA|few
CASSLTAENYEQYF
TGTGCCAGCAGCTTAACGGCAGAAAACTACGAGCAGTACTTC
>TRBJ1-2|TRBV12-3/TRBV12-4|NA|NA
CASSLTTALYGYTF
TGTGCCAGCAGTTTAACGACAGCACTCTATGGCTACACCTTC
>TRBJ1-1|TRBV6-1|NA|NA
CASSEMSLGQGTEAFF
TGTGCCAGCAGTGAAATGAGCCTAGGGCAGGGGACTGAAGCTTTCTTT
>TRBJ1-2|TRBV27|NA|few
CASSRANAWGYTF
TGTGCCAGCAGCAGGGCCAATGCTTGGGGCTACACCTTC
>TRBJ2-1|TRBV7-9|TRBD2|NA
CASSLVAAGGSYNEQFF
TGTGCCAGCAGCTTAGTAGCCGCGGGGGGCTCCTACAATGAGCAGTTCTTC
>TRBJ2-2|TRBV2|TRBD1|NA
CASSDRGPNTGELFF
TGTGCCAGCAGTGACAGGGGGCCGAACACCGGGGAGCTGTTTTTT
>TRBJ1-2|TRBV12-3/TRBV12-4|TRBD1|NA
CASSLYLQGAGYGYTF
TGTGCCAGCAGTTTGTATTTACAGGGGGCTGGCTATGGCTACACCTTC
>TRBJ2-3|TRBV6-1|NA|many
CASSESDTQYF
TGTGCCAGCAGTGAATCAGATACGCAGTATTTT
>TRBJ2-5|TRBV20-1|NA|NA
CSARDGETQYF
TGCAGTGCTAGAGACGGAGAGACCCAGTACTTC
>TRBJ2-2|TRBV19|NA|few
CASSIDHSGGELFF
TGTGCCAGTAGTATAGATCACAGTGGCGGGGAGCTGTTTTTT